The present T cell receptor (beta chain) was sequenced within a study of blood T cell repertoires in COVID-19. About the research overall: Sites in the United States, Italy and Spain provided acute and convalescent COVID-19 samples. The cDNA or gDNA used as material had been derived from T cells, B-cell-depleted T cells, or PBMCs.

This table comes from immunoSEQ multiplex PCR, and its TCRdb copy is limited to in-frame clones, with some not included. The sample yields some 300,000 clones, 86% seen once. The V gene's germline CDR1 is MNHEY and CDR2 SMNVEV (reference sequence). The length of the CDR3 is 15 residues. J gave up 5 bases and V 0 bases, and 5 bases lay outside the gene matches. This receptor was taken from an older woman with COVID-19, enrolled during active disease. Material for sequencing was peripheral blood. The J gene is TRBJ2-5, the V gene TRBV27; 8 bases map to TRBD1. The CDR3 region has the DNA TGTGCCAGCAGTTTATCTTGGACAGGGAGGGAGACCCAGTACTTC. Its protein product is CASSLSWTGRETQYF.